The rows below give T cell receptor beta chains drawn from one sample of a study of blood T cell repertoires in COVID-19. Sequenced by immunoSEQ multiplex PCR; TCRdb stores in-frame clones only, minus some. The profile shows about 170,000 clones, around 86% of them singletons. The sequenced material came from peripheral blood. All receptors come from a woman aged 80 or over in a cohort sampled during active or convalescent COVID-19. The CDR3 runs from the conserved cysteine through the conserved F or W. The D gene is left open where the match is weak. A clone size is listed for some rows: how often the clone was seen (once, few, many), or a class if it is expanded.

V: TRBV7-6; J: TRBJ2-3; length: 17; size: .; D: TRBD1; CDR3: CASSLALVQGAKDTQYF; DNA: TGTGCCAGCAGCTTAGCGCTCGTACAGGGGGCAAAGGATACGCAGTATTTT
V: TRBV19; J: TRBJ1-5; length: 16; size: .; D: .; CDR3: CASRNRQGGSNQPQHF; DNA: TGTGCCAGCCGGAACCGTCAGGGTGGGAGCAATCAGCCCCAGCATTTT
V: TRBV4-1; J: TRBJ1-1; length: 15; size: .; D: .; CDR3: CASSQVSRVNTEAFF; DNA: TGCGCCAGCAGCCAAGTGAGCAGGGTGAACACTGAAGCTTTCTTT
V: TRBV6-2/TRBV6-3; J: TRBJ2-7; length: 15; size: .; D: .; CDR3: CASSPGGVRGYEQYF; DNA: TGTGCCAGCAGCCCAGGAGGGGTGCGGGGCTACGAGCAGTACTTC
V: TRBV6-5; J: TRBJ2-3; length: 13; size: .; D: .; CDR3: CASSYAGEDTQYF; DNA: TGTGCCAGCAGTTACGCAGGGGAAGATACGCAGTATTTT
V: TRBV11-2; J: TRBJ2-3; length: 15; size: .; D: TRBD2; CDR3: CASSLDGLVRDTQYF; DNA: TGTGCCAGCAGCTTAGATGGACTAGTCAGAGATACGCAGTATTTT
V: TRBV19; J: TRBJ1-6; length: 13; size: .; D: .; CDR3: CASIPDQGAPLHF; DNA: TGTGCCAGTATCCCGGACCAGGGTGCACCCCTCCACTTT
V: TRBV2; J: TRBJ2-7; length: 14; size: .; D: .; CDR3: CASRPTGRDYEQYF; DNA: TGTGCCAGCAGGCCTACGGGGAGAGACTACGAGCAGTACTTC
V: TRBV10-3; J: TRBJ1-3; length: 14; size: .; D: .; CDR3: CAISGLSSGNTIYF; DNA: TGTGCCATCAGTGGACTGAGCTCTGGAAACACCATATATTTT
V: TRBV9; J: TRBJ1-1; length: 12; size: .; D: .; CDR3: CASSPGVTEAFF; DNA: TGTGCCAGCAGCCCCGGGGTGACTGAAGCTTTCTTT
V: TRBV19; J: TRBJ1-2; length: 15; size: .; D: .; CDR3: CASSVQGLGNYGYTF; DNA: TGTGCCAGTAGTGTACAGGGCCTAGGGAACTATGGCTACACCTTC
V: TRBV27; J: TRBJ2-6; length: 16; size: .; D: TRBD1; CDR3: CASSLNRGRGANVLTF; DNA: TGTGCCAGCAGTTTGAACAGGGGGCGTGGGGCCAACGTCCTGACTTTC
V: TRBV14; J: TRBJ2-1; length: 17; size: .; D: .; CDR3: CASSQDGRGRTYNEQFF; DNA: TGTGCCAGCAGCCAAGATGGGCGGGGCCGTACCTACAATGAGCAGTTCTTC
V: TRBV27; J: TRBJ2-3; length: 17; size: .; D: .; CDR3: CASSLLAVRQNTDTQYF; DNA: TGTGCCAGCAGTTTACTGGCGGTGAGACAGAACACAGATACGCAGTATTTT
V: TRBV29-1; J: TRBJ2-1; length: 14; size: .; D: TRBD1; CDR3: CSVGPGTGKNEQFF; DNA: TGCAGCGTTGGCCCCGGGACAGGGAAGAATGAGCAGTTCTTC
V: TRBV7-9; J: TRBJ2-3; length: 14; size: .; D: .; CDR3: CASSSDSSTDTQYF; DNA: TGTGCCAGCAGCTCGGACAGCAGCACAGATACGCAGTATTTT
V: TRBV11-3; J: TRBJ1-6; length: 14; size: .; D: .; CDR3: CASSLRDINSPLHF; DNA: TGTGCCAGCAGCTTACGGGACATAAATTCACCCCTCCACTTT
V: TRBV24-1; J: TRBJ1-2; length: 15; size: .; D: TRBD1; CDR3: CATSDDDRGKGGYTF; DNA: TGTGCCACCAGTGATGATGACAGGGGGAAAGGGGGCTACACCTTC
V: TRBV5-6; J: TRBJ1-4; length: 14; size: .; D: .; CDR3: CASSLAVSYEKLFF; DNA: TGTGCCAGCAGCTTGGCCGTTAGTTATGAAAAACTGTTTTTT
V: TRBV19; J: TRBJ2-5; length: 15; size: .; D: .; CDR3: CASSIGGARIETQYF; DNA: TGTGCCAGTAGTATCGGAGGGGCTCGGATAGAGACCCAGTACTTC
V: TRBV9; J: TRBJ2-1; length: 16; size: .; D: TRBD2; CDR3: CASSVVGSGFEGEQFF; DNA: TGTGCCAGCAGCGTAGTGGGTAGCGGGTTCGAGGGTGAGCAGTTCTTC
V: TRBV6-4; J: TRBJ1-2; length: 14; size: .; D: .; CDR3: CASSDSAGRYGYTF; DNA: TGTGCCAGCAGTGACTCTGCAGGCAGATATGGCTACACCTTC
V: TRBV5-6; J: TRBJ1-1; length: 13; size: few; D: .; CDR3: CASSSLSNTEAFF; DNA: TGTGCCAGCAGCTCTTTGTCGAACACTGAAGCTTTCTTT
V: TRBV6-5; J: TRBJ1-4; length: 15; size: .; D: TRBD1; CDR3: CASSFGQGGAEKLFF; DNA: TGTGCCAGCAGTTTCGGACAGGGCGGTGCTGAAAAACTGTTTTTT
V: TRBV6-4; J: TRBJ2-1; length: 15; size: .; D: TRBD2; CDR3: CASSDSSGAYNEQFF; DNA: TGTGCCAGCAGTGACTCTAGCGGGGCCTACAATGAGCAGTTCTTC
V: TRBV10-3; J: TRBJ1-1; length: 14; size: .; D: TRBD1; CDR3: CAIGNRDRAPEAFF; DNA: TGTGCCATCGGGAACCGGGACAGGGCCCCTGAAGCTTTCTTT
V: TRBV11-2; J: TRBJ1-2; length: 18; size: .; D: .; CDR3: CASSLAVKGATLRSGYTF; DNA: TGTGCCAGCAGCTTGGCTGTAAAAGGAGCGACCCTTCGGAGTGGCTACACCTTC
V: TRBV2; J: TRBJ2-2; length: 15; size: few; D: .; CDR3: CASRVAPTNTGELFF; DNA: TGTGCCAGCAGGGTCGCCCCCACAAACACCGGGGAGCTGTTTTTT
V: TRBV19; J: TRBJ1-3; length: 15; size: once; D: .; CDR3: CASSRTVRLGNTIYF; DNA: TGTGCCAGTAGCAGGACAGTCCGGTTGGGGAACACCATATATTTT
V: TRBV7-8; J: TRBJ1-4; length: 17; size: once; D: .; CDR3: CASSLGAGWFTNEKLFF; DNA: TGTGCCAGCAGCTTAGGGGCAGGGTGGTTTACTAATGAAAAACTGTTTTTT
V: TRBV19; J: TRBJ2-3; length: 14; size: .; D: .; CDR3: CASRRAGPTDTQYF; DNA: TGTGCCAGTCGGCGAGCGGGCCCCACAGATACGCAGTATTTT
V: TRBV7-9; J: TRBJ1-1; length: 15; size: .; D: TRBD1; CDR3: CASSLAMSGTAEAFF; DNA: TGTGCCAGCAGCTTAGCGATGTCGGGGACAGCTGAAGCTTTCTTT
V: TRBV5-8; J: TRBJ2-5; length: 15; size: .; D: TRBD1; CDR3: CASSLAPDREETQYF; DNA: TGTGCCAGCAGCTTGGCCCCGGACAGGGAAGAGACCCAGTACTTC
V: TRBV18; J: TRBJ1-2; length: 17; size: .; D: .; CDR3: CASSPPSAGGAGYGYTF; DNA: TGTGCCAGCTCACCACCGAGCGCGGGGGGCGCAGGATATGGCTACACCTTC